A single sample is the source of the 28 T cell receptor beta chains below, sequenced in a study of vaccination and CD4 T cells after COVID-19. Cultured CD4+ T-cell DNA underwent Oncomine TCR Beta short-read sequencing. MiXCR, run by TCRdb on the PCR reads, gives a single entry per CDR3 protein. The sample records around 26,000 distinct CDR3 sequences, less than 45% being singletons. The time point: late sampling 161 to 241 days after vaccination in a few convalescent patients. Treatment: approximately nine-day PBMC culture with coronavirus spike peptide pools or control peptides (ViraFEST assay). Which antigens these TCRs recognize remains unknown. The specimen was CD4+ T cells from blood, cultured in vitro, collected about 7 months after SARS-CoV-2 vaccination. The receptors stem from a human donor who had recovered from COVID-19.

This clonotype has a handful of counts. One end of the junction does not line up with germline, which may come from a read error. The rearrangement links TRBV7-6 to TRBJ2-5; the D gene is possibly TRBD1 (5 bases). CDR1 is SGHVS and CDR2 is FNYEAQ in the germline V gene. The length of the CDR3 is 14 residues. The CDR3 nucleotides are TGTGCTAGCAGCTTATCTATTGGGGCAGAGACCCAGTACTTC. It encodes CASSLSIGAETQYF.

The sample holds a few counts of this clonotype. The gene calls are TRBV24-1 and TRBJ2-3, with D possibly being TRBD1 (5 bases). The CDR3 length is 14 residues. The germline V gene encodes CDR1 KGHDR and CDR2 SFDVKD. Trimming took 9 bases from V and 1 from J, leaving 13 bases between them. This chain's CDR3 is CATSDTLGTDTQYF. The CDR3 DNA reads TGTGCCACCTCGGACACGCTCGGCACAGATACGCAGTATTTT.

The chain links TRBV5-1 to TRBJ2-5; 8 bases match TRBD2. CDR3 length: 15 residues. The trim removed 5 bases at V and 8 bases at J, leaving 14 bases unmatched. CDR1 SGHRS and CDR2 YFSETQ come from the germline V gene. This chain's CDR3 is CASRSPTSAGGTQYF. CDR3 DNA sequence: TGCGCCAGCAGATCCCCCACATCCGCGGGAGGAACCCAGTACTTC. The full variable domain, in which reference TRBV5-1 and TRBJ2-5 provide the parts outside the CDR3, is KAGVTQTPRYLIKTRGQQVTLSCSPISGHRSVSWYQQTPGQGLQFLFEYFSETQRNKGNFPGRFSGRQFSNSRSEMNVSTLELGDSALYLCASRSPTSAGGTQYFGPGTRLLVL.

The rearrangement uses TRBV6-5 and TRBJ1-5; D unclear. The V end lost 4 bases, the J end lost 3 bases, and 10 bases lay between the germline ends. The CDR3 loop spans 14 amino acids. Per the germline V gene, CDR1 is MNHEY and CDR2 is SVGAGI. CDR3 bases: TGTGCCAGCAGTTCGGGAGCCTTCAATCAGCCCCAGCATTTT. This sequence encodes CASSSGAFNQPQHF.

The table lists this clonotype with a few counts. The CDR3 nucleotides read TGTGCCAGCAGTGTCACAGGGGGCCCCACTAACTATGGCTACACCTTC. It translates to CASSVTGGPTNYGYTF. This chain uses TRBV28 with TRBJ1-2; 9 bases are shared with TRBD1. The CDR3 is made up of 16 amino acids. Germline loops: CDR1 MDHEN, CDR2 SYDVKM. With 5 bases clipped from V and 0 bases from J, the junction kept 7 bases outside the gene matches.

A note on this clonotype: An end of the junction does not agree with germline; a read error may underlie this. This sequence joins TRBV3-1 and TRBJ2-1; 8 nucleotides line up with TRBD2. Germline CDR1 is LGHDT and CDR2 is YNNKEL (reference sequence). This CDR3 is 11 amino acids long. CDR3 amino acids: CASSKAGVKVF. CDR3 nucleotides: TGTGCCAGCAGTAAAGCGGGAGTAAAGGTCTTC.

This clonotype was observed a few times. J is TRBJ2-1 and V is TRBV6-2 or TRBV6-3, with D possibly TRBD1 on 6 matching bases. Trimming shortened V by 2 bases and J by 4 bases, and 6 bases separated the two germline ends. This CDR3 has 13 residues. Germline CDR1 and CDR2: MNHEY and SVGEGT. The chain's CDR3 is CASSYRGYNEQFF. CDR3 DNA: TGTGCCAGCAGTTACAGGGGGTACAATGAGCAGTTCTTC.

This clonotype was counted a few times. The chain combines TRBV20-1 with TRBJ1-1; no clear D gene. Germline loops: CDR1 DFQATT, CDR2 SNEGSKA (reference sequence). Trimming took off 1 base at V and 3 bases at J, with 15 bases between the two ends. This CDR3 is built from 15 residues. The CDR3 sequence: CSARAGGGLDTEAFF. CDR3 DNA: TGCAGTGCTAGAGCCGGTGGAGGGCTCGACACTGAAGCTTTCTTT.

This chain uses TRBV28 with TRBJ1-1, with D unclear. Germline V gene data show CDR1 as MDHEN and CDR2 as SYDVKM. Trimming took 3 bases from V and 4 from J, leaving 12 bases between them. The CDR3 length is 14 residues. The CDR3 DNA reads as TGTGCCAGCAGTTTGGGGTCCCACTTCACTGAAGCTTTCTTT. This gives the protein CASSLGSHFTEAFF.

The J gene is TRBJ2-3, the V gene TRBV6-1; D tentatively fits TRBD1 or TRBD2 (6 bases each). Germline V gene data show CDR1 as MNHNS and CDR2 as SASEGT. V was cut by 9 bases and J by 4 bases, with 26 bases left in between. The CDR3 spans 17 residues. The CDR3 here is CASSYTGRGRKPDTQYF. The CDR3 bases are TGTGCCAGTTCCTACACAGGGCGAGGGAGGAAGCCAGATACGCAGTATTTT.

The V gene is TRBV4-1, the J gene TRBJ2-7; 13 positions agree with TRBD2. The CDR3 contains 16 residues. Germline lookup yields CDR1 MGHRA and CDR2 YSYEKL. The V segment lost 4 bases and the J segment 2 bases; nucleotides outside the gene matches: 5. CDR3: CASSRVGTSGTYEQYF. DNA for the CDR3: TGCGCCAGCAGCCGAGTCGGGACTAGCGGGACCTACGAGCAGTACTTC.

This chain uses TRBV6-5 with TRBJ2-6; maybe TRBD2 (7 bases). This CDR3 has 18 residues. V shed 0 bases and J shed 0 bases, with 12 bases lying between them. CDR1 is MNHEY, CDR2 SVGAGI, per germline. The CDR3 region is CASSYSGGRYSGANVLTF. CDR3 in DNA: TGTGCCAGCAGTTACTCGGGGGGGCGTTACTCTGGGGCCAACGTCCTGACTTTC.

This clonotype showed up just a few times. The J gene is TRBJ1-5, the V gene TRBV7-2; no clear D gene. The CDR3 has 15 residues. CDR1 is SGHTA and CDR2 is FQGNSA in the germline V gene. V was cut by 1 base and J by 4 bases, with 11 bases left in between. The CDR3 nucleotides read TGTGCCAGCAGCTTAGTCGGCGATGTTAATCAGCCCCAGCATTTT. As protein: CASSLVGDVNQPQHF.

V gene TRBV7-2 combines with J gene TRBJ2-1; D remains ambiguous. The CDR3 spans 12 residues. Germline lookup yields CDR1 SGHTA and CDR2 FQGNSA. The germline V and J ends were trimmed by 3 bases and 14 bases, with 14 bases remaining between them. The CDR3 loop is CASSFLDRGKFF. The CDR3 nucleotides are TGTGCCAGCAGCTTTTTAGACCGCGGAAAGTTCTTC.

CDR3 protein: CASSAERGVEQFF. The CDR3, as DNA: TGTGCCAGCAGTGCTGAGCGGGGCGTTGAGCAGTTCTTC. The V call is TRBV6-1, the J call TRBJ2-1; 7 bases match TRBD2. In germline, CDR1 is MNHNS, CDR2 SASEGT. Trimming took 4 bases from V and 9 from J; bases not matched to a gene: 6. The CDR3 sequence is 13 residues long.

This sequence joins TRBV28 and TRBJ2-7; possible D gene TRBD1, 5 bases. CDR1 and CDR2 (germline): MDHEN, SYDVKM. The germline V and J ends were trimmed by 8 bases and 3 bases, with 11 bases remaining between them. CDR3 size: 12 residues. The CDR3 sequence is CASQDSSYEQYF. CDR3 bases: TGTGCCAGCCAAGACAGTAGCTACGAGCAGTACTTC.

In its sample, this clonotype was seen a few times. The V and J genes are TRBV20-1 and TRBJ1-2, with D unresolved. The CDR3 runs 15 residues. From germline, CDR1 is DFQATT and CDR2 SNEGSKA (reference sequence). V lost 0 bases and J 2 bases, leaving 13 bases between the germline ends. As DNA, the CDR3 is TGCAGTGCTAGAGATAATCTGCAATTGAACTATGGCTACACCTTC. Residues: CSARDNLQLNYGYTF.

The chain has TRBV24-1 and TRBJ2-5; 7 bases map to TRBD1. Unmatched junction bases numbered 12, after V lost 4 bases and J lost 5 bases. The CDR3 consists of 16 residues. Germline V gives CDR1 KGHDR, CDR2 SFDVKD. CDR3 bases: TGTGCCACCAGTGAATATGGACCGACAGGGCGGGAGACCCAGTACTTC. Translating it yields CATSEYGPTGRETQYF.

The table lists this clonotype with a few counts. This chain joins TRBV27 and TRBJ1-6; TRBD1 matches at 11 bases. Trimming cost V 0 bases and J 9 bases; bases outside gene matches: 7. The CDR3 is 17 residues long. The germline V gene encodes CDR1 MNHEY and CDR2 SMNVEV (reference sequence). CDR3 coding DNA: TGTGCCAGCAGTTTATCGGGTTATGGGACAGGGGGTTCACCCCTCCACTTT. It yields the protein CASSLSGYGTGGSPLHF.

J is TRBJ2-2 and V is TRBV29-1, with a weak D call TRBD2 (5 bases). Germline lookup yields CDR1 SQVTM and CDR2 ANQGSEA. The V end was cut by 7 bases, the J end by 2 bases, with 14 bases between. The CDR3 is 14 residues long. CDR3 residues: CSGARAANTGELFF. The CDR3, as DNA: TGCAGCGGTGCGAGGGCGGCCAACACCGGGGAGCTGTTTTTT.

V and J are TRBV12-3 or TRBV12-4 and TRBJ2-5, with 12 bases matching TRBD2. The CDR3 runs 15 residues. J gave up 5 bases and V 6 bases, and 7 bases lay outside the gene matches. DNA for the CDR3: TGTGCCAGCAGGCCGACTAGCGGGAGTGATGAGACCCAGTACTTC. Its translation is CASRPTSGSDETQYF.

This clonotype was found a few times. The chain has TRBV20-1 and TRBJ2-2; D may match TRBD1 or TRBD2 (5 bases each). V was clipped by 6 bases and J by 5 bases, with 19 bases between them. The CDR3 has 15 amino acids. The V gene's germline CDR1 is DFQATT and CDR2 SNEGSKA (reference sequence). In nucleotides, the CDR3 is TGCAGTGCCAGGACTTCCCGGGGCGGAACCGGGGAGCTGTTTTTT. It encodes CSARTSRGGTGELFF.

This clonotype counts as medium-sized. This sequence joins TRBV15 and TRBJ2-7, with 7 bases aligning to TRBD1. Germline values: CDR1 LNHNV, CDR2 YYDKDF (reference sequence). The CDR3 spans 14 residues. Unmatched junction bases numbered 9, after V lost 5 bases and J lost 5 bases. CDR3 region: CATSGGQEFDEQYF. DNA for the CDR3: TGTGCCACCAGCGGAGGACAGGAGTTCGACGAGCAGTACTTC.

The chain employs TRBV20-1 and TRBJ2-7, with a tentative D call TRBD2 (6 bases). Trimming removed 4 bases at V and 1 base at J, with 11 bases between. The CDR3 runs to 13 residues. Germline assignment: CDR1 DFQATT and CDR2 SNEGSKA (reference sequence). The CDR3 region is CSATSTRSYEQYF. The CDR3 DNA follows: TGCAGTGCTACCTCGACTAGATCCTACGAGCAGTACTTC.

The genes are TRBV6-2 or TRBV6-3 and TRBJ2-1; 11 bases are shared with TRBD2. V was clipped by 6 bases and J by 7 bases; unmatched bases: 8. This CDR3 has 15 amino acids. Germline lookup yields CDR1 MNHEY and CDR2 SVGEGT. CDR3 nucleotides: TGTGCCAGCAGATTAGCGGGAGGGCCGGGAAATGAGCAGTTCTTC. Translation gives CASRLAGGPGNEQFF.

This chain uses TRBV25-1 with TRBJ1-6; D unclear. CDR3 length: 14 amino acids. V was clipped by 8 bases and J by 8 bases, with 16 bases between them. Germline lookup yields CDR1 MGHDK and CDR2 SYGVNS. The CDR3 region has the DNA TGTGCCAGCTCGAACCGGGCCCAACATTCACCCCTCCACTTT. It codes for CASSNRAQHSPLHF.

J is TRBJ1-3 and V is TRBV2; D not resolved. Trimming removed 4 bases at V and 0 bases at J, with 13 bases between. CDR1 is SNHLY, CDR2 FYNNEI, per germline. This CDR3 contains 16 residues. The CDR3 reads CASSAWRDNSGNTIYF. Here the CDR3 DNA reads TGTGCCAGCAGTGCGTGGCGCGACAACTCTGGAAACACCATATATTTT. The variable domain in full, with the rest retrieved from reference TRBV2 and TRBJ1-3, is EPEVTQTPSHQVTQMGQEVILRCVPISNHLYFYWYRQILGQKVEFLVSFYNNEISEKSEIFDDQFSVERPDGSNFTLKIRSTKLEDSAMYFCASSAWRDNSGNTIYFGEGSWLTVV.

This clonotype has only a few counts. This chain uses TRBV24-1 with TRBJ1-1; TRBD1 is a possible D gene (5 bases). Trimming took 10 bases from V and 2 from J, leaving 13 bases between them. Germline V gene data show CDR1 as KGHDR and CDR2 as SFDVKD. CDR3 size: 13 residues. The DNA for the CDR3 is TGTGCCACTAAAAAGAGGGGTAACACTGAAGCTTTCTTT. This gives the protein CATKKRGNTEAFF.